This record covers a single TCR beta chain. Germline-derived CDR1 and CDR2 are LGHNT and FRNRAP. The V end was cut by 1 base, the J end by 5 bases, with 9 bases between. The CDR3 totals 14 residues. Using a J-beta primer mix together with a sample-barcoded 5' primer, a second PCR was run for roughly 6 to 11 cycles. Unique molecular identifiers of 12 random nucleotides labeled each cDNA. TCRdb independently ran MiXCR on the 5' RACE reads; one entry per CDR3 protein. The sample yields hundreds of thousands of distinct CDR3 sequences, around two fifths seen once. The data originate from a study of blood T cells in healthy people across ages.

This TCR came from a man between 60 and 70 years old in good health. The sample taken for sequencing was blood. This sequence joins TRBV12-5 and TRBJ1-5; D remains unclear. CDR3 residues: CASGLGHLDQPQHF. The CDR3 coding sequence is TGTGCTAGTGGTTTGGGGCACCTTGATCAGCCCCAGCATTTT.